A single sample gave rise to the 13 T cell receptor beta chains below, sequenced in a study of glioma-infiltrating T cells. Amplification of TCR alpha and beta CDR3 regions from RNA used iRepertoire nested multiplex PCR. A single record per CDR3 protein comes from TCRdb applying MiXCR to the multiplex PCR reads. There are roughly 40,000 distinct CDR3 sequences in the sample; about 20% occur only once, and 5% to 8% lies in the top ten. The sequencing sample was made of glioma tissue, nonneoplastic brain tissue, or PBMCs (not recorded which). The receptor set was obtained from a human donor with low-grade glioma or glioblastoma, undergoing nonglioma brain surgery, or in good health (not recorded which).

The rearrangement uses TRBV7-9 and TRBJ2-5, with unresolved D. CDR3 length equals 13 residues. Trimming left V 6 bases short and J 4 bases short, with 12 bases between. Germline V gene data show CDR1 as SEHNR and CDR2 as FQNEAQ (reference sequence). The DNA for the CDR3 is TGTGCCAGCAGGACAACGTCTCGAGAGACCCAGTACTTC. It yields the protein CASRTTSRETQYF.

The chain employs TRBV5-1 and TRBJ1-3; D gene unclear. The CDR3 extends over 14 amino acids. The V end was cut by 4 bases, the J end by 4 bases, with 12 bases between. The germline V gene encodes CDR1 SGHRS and CDR2 YFSETQ. In nucleotides, the CDR3 is TGCGCCAGCAGCCCGGGCGGGGTAGGAAACACCATATATTTT. It yields the protein CASSPGGVGNTIYF.

This clonotype was seen many times. Since the CDR3 does not end with the conserved phenylalanine or tryptophan, this likely comes from a read error. This rearrangement joins TRBV20-1 to TRBJ1-1; no definite D call. Germline lookup yields CDR1 DFQATT and CDR2 SNEGSKA (reference sequence). This CDR3 contains 10 residues. V was shortened by 5 bases and J by 3 bases, with 4 bases between the two germline ends. The CDR3 reads CSALDTEAFL. CDR3 sequence (DNA): TGCAGTGCTCTCGACACTGAAGCTTTCCTT.

As regards this clonotype: Just one base apart from a much larger clone, this may be a read error. The chain joins TRBV5-1 to TRBJ2-7, with D hard to call. V lost 0 bases and J 3 bases, leaving 7 bases between the germline ends. CDR3 length equals 13 residues. Germline V gene lookup returns CDR1 SGHRS and CDR2 YFSETQ. This chain's CDR3 is CASSLDMYYEQYF. CDR3 nucleotide sequence: TGCGCCAGCAGCTTGGATATGTACTACGAGCAGTACTTC.

This clonotype was seen at least ten times. The rearrangement links TRBV7-2 to TRBJ2-5; 7 nucleotides match TRBD2. This CDR3 contains 15 residues. Germline V gives CDR1 SGHTA, CDR2 FQGNSA. The CDR3 nucleotides read TGTGCTTCGTGTCTAGCGGCCCCGCTGCAGGAGACCCAGTACTTC. Its translation is CASCLAAPLQETQYF.

The sample holds many counts of this clonotype. CDR3 nucleotides: TGTGCCAGCAGGGTACAGGGGGCCGACACTGAAGCTTTCTTT. This translates into CASRVQGADTEAFF. The chain joins TRBV2 to TRBJ1-1, with TRBD1 matching 9 bases. Losses at the gene ends were 6 bases for V and 3 bases for J; bases not matched to a gene: 5. Germline CDR1 and CDR2: SNHLY and FYNNEI. The CDR3 has 14 amino acids.

This clonotype was recorded at least ten times. This chain connects TRBV12-3 or TRBV12-4 to TRBJ1-1; D is possibly TRBD1 (6 bases). CDR3 length equals 14 residues. V was pared by 3 bases and J by 6 bases, with 14 bases between. The CDR3 region is CASSFRRGSPEAFF. The DNA of the CDR3 is TGTGCCAGCAGTTTCCGCAGGGGTAGCCCTGAAGCTTTCTTT.

The V call is TRBV12-3 or TRBV12-4, the J call TRBJ2-5; D might be TRBD1 or TRBD2, each matching 5 bases. The V and J ends lost 6 bases and 4 bases respectively, with 21 bases between them. This CDR3 is 16 amino acids long. The CDR3 sequence is CASSPWDASGGETQYF. The DNA of the CDR3 is TGTGCCAGCAGCCCGTGGGACGCCTCGGGCGGAGAGACCCAGTACTTC.

This clonotype has just one count. The conserved closing phenylalanine or tryptophan is absent in this CDR3, likely reflecting a read error. This rearrangement joins TRBV27 to TRBJ2-7; D is tentatively TRBD1 or TRBD2 (5 bases each). V gave up 5 bases and J gave up 4 bases, with 15 bases separating them. CDR3 length: 14 residues. In germline, CDR1 is MNHEY, CDR2 SMNVEV (reference sequence). This CDR3 is CASSPQGEGYEQYL. The CDR3 DNA is TGTGCCAGCAGTCCCCAGGGAGAGGGGTACGAGCAGTACCTC.

This clonotype was found many times. The chain joins TRBV28 to TRBJ2-3, with 7 bases identical to TRBD2. After removal of 4 bases from V and 15 bases from J, the junction contained 10 bases not matched to a gene. This CDR3 is 12 amino acids long. In germline, CDR1 is MDHEN, CDR2 SYDVKM. CDR3 loop: CASSSLVAGHYF. In DNA form, the CDR3 reads TGTGCCAGCAGTTCCTTGGTAGCGGGCCATTATTTT.

The sample holds many counts of this clonotype. The J gene is TRBJ2-7, the V gene TRBV27, with D tentatively TRBD1 (6 bases). V was pared by 2 bases and J by 3 bases, with 17 bases between. Germline-derived CDR1 and CDR2 are MNHEY and SMNVEV (reference sequence). The CDR3 extends over 16 amino acids. The chain's CDR3 is CASSLTGRRSYYEQYF. CDR3 bases: TGTGCCAGCAGTTTAACAGGGCGTCGTTCTTACTACGAGCAGTACTTC.

The table lists this clonotype with many counts. The rearrangement joins TRBV18 to TRBJ2-7; 7 bases align to TRBD1. Germline V lookup: CDR1 KGHSH, CDR2 LQKENI. The CDR3 has 15 residues. V shed 3 bases and J 2 bases; nucleotides not matched to a gene: 7. CDR3 DNA sequence: TGTGCCAGCTCACCCACCCGACAGGGAACCTACGAGCAGTACTTC. This encodes CASSPTRQGTYEQYF.

This clonotype was picked up many times. The V and J genes are TRBV3-1 and TRBJ2-2; maybe TRBD2 (5 bases). The CDR3 runs to 17 residues. Germline V gene sequence: CDR1 LGHDT, CDR2 YNNKEL (reference sequence). Trimming stripped 2 bases from V and 2 bases from J, with 15 bases between. The CDR3 region is CASSQTIGRANTGELFF. As DNA, the CDR3 is TGTGCCAGCAGCCAAACGATTGGGCGGGCTAACACCGGGGAGCTGTTTTTT.